The 21 T cell receptor beta chains listed next were all sequenced from one sample in a study of OX40 agonist ivuxolimab in advanced cancers. Some clones are missing from TCRdb's copy, which holds only in-frame ones; the method was immunoSEQ multiplex PCR. The sample holds 55,000 to 75,000 clones; about nine tenths are singletons and the top ten take 25%. Sequencing used CD4+ or CD8+ T cells sorted from blood, obtained in a trial of the OX40 agonist ivuxolimab. The origin of the receptors is an adult with an advanced solid tumor such as melanoma, head and neck, liver or kidney cancer.

The gene calls are TRBV2 and TRBJ2-1; 12 bases agree with TRBD1. The CDR3 is made up of 15 amino acids. With V trimmed by 7 bases and J by 6 bases, 7 bases remained unmatched. Germline V gene data show CDR1 as SNHLY and CDR2 as FYNNEI. CDR3 DNA: TGTGCCAGCACCCCGGGACAGGGGGCGCTCAATGAGCAGTTCTTC. This encodes CASTPGQGALNEQFF.

This rearrangement joins TRBV19 to TRBJ2-1, with 8 bases matching TRBD2. Looked up from germline, CDR1 is LNHDA and CDR2 is SQIVND (reference sequence). CDR3 length equals 15 residues. V was pared by 5 bases and J by 3 bases, with 6 bases of the junction left unmatched. The CDR3 loop reads CASSPTTSGYNEQFF. CDR3 sequence (DNA): TGTGCCAGTAGTCCCACTACTAGCGGCTACAATGAGCAGTTCTTC.

The CDR3 DNA is TGTGCCAGCAGCGTAGACGGGAGGGAGAATTACGAGCAGTACTTC. Protein product: CASSVDGRENYEQYF. This rearrangement joins TRBV9 to TRBJ2-7, with 8 positions matching TRBD2. Germline loops: CDR1 SGDLS, CDR2 YYNGEE. The CDR3 length is 15 residues. Unmatched junction bases numbered 6, after V lost 0 bases and J lost 4 bases.

V gene TRBV13 combines with J gene TRBJ2-5; TRBD1 matches at 9 bases. Germline values: CDR1 PRHDT, CDR2 FYEKMQ (reference sequence). The junction had 8 bases not matched to a gene; V was cut back by 4 bases and J by 2 bases. This CDR3 is built from 16 residues. The CDR3 protein is CASSSLRDRVQETQYF. The CDR3 coding sequence is TGTGCCAGCAGCTCTCTCCGGGACAGGGTGCAAGAGACCCAGTACTTC.

V is TRBV9 and J is TRBJ2-7, with D unresolved. CDR1 and CDR2 from the germline V gene are SGDLS and YYNGEE. Trimming removed 4 bases from V and 3 bases from J, with 11 bases in between. The CDR3 contains 13 residues. The CDR3 reads CASSPPYRYEQYF. DNA of the CDR3: TGTGCCAGCAGCCCCCCCTATCGCTACGAGCAGTACTTC.

This chain uses TRBV4-1 with TRBJ2-3; 9 bases line up with TRBD2. The CDR3 length is 15 residues. Germline lookup yields CDR1 MGHRA and CDR2 YSYEKL. Trimming removed 5 bases from V and 6 bases from J; junction bases left unmatched: 9. In DNA form, the CDR3 reads TGCGCCAGCAGCTCAAAAAAGGGACTAGCTGATACGCAGTATTTT. Translating gives CASSSKKGLADTQYF.

This rearrangement joins TRBV2 to TRBJ2-3; D is uncertain. The germline V gene has CDR1 SNHLY and CDR2 FYNNEI. V was cut by 4 bases and J by 0 bases, with 5 bases left in between. The CDR3 extends over 13 amino acids. The CDR3 region has the DNA TGTGCCAGCAGTGGCGTGAGCACAGATACGCAGTATTTT. Translation: CASSGVSTDTQYF.

This chain links TRBV29-1 with TRBJ1-2; maybe TRBD1 (5 bases). V lost 3 bases and J 2 bases, leaving 10 bases between the germline ends. This CDR3 region has 13 residues. Germline V gene sequence: CDR1 SQVTM, CDR2 ANQGSEA. CDR3 DNA: TGCAGCGTTGAGGCGGGACCCAACTATGGCTACACCTTC. Its protein is CSVEAGPNYGYTF.

This sequence joins TRBV28 and TRBJ2-3; D not certain. The germline gives CDR1 MDHEN, CDR2 SYDVKM. This CDR3 spans 13 amino acids. The V gene lost 5 bases and the J gene lost 6 bases, with 12 bases spanning the gap. The CDR3 bases are TGTGCCAGCAGTCCTCTACGGCAGGATACGCAGTATTTT. Amino acid sequence: CASSPLRQDTQYF.

This clone is classed as medium-sized. This CDR3 is also generated by other DNA sequences in the sample. The chain joins TRBV27 to TRBJ2-5; D remains unclear. From germline, CDR1 is MNHEY and CDR2 SMNVEV (reference sequence). This CDR3 contains 13 residues. With 3 bases removed from V and 2 bases from J, the gap between germline ends came to 7 bases. This chain's CDR3 is CASSLRRQETQYF. The CDR3 coding sequence is TGTGCCAGCAGTTTGCGCAGACAAGAGACCCAGTACTTC.

The V gene is TRBV28, the J gene TRBJ2-7; the match to TRBD2 covers 7 bases. Germline V CDR1 and CDR2: MDHEN, SYDVKM. Unmatched junction bases numbered 17, after V lost 6 bases and J lost 3 bases. There are 17 residues in the CDR3. CDR3 protein: CASSFHLAETANYEQYF. The CDR3 nucleotides read TGTGCCAGCAGCTTTCACCTAGCGGAGACTGCTAACTACGAGCAGTACTTC.

V gene TRBV18 combines with J gene TRBJ2-1, with 7 bases that match TRBD1. This CDR3 comprises 17 residues. Per germline, CDR1 KGHSH and CDR2 LQKENI. V trimming: 4 bases; J trimming: 4 bases; junction bases outside the gene matches: 13. The chain's CDR3 is CASSRGLDREGYNEQFF. DNA of the CDR3: TGTGCCAGCTCACGCGGCCTCGACAGGGAAGGATACAATGAGCAGTTCTTC. Using reference TRBV18 and TRBJ2-1 for the parts outside the CDR3, the full variable domain is NAGVMQNPRHLVRRRGQEARLRCSPMKGHSHVYWYRQLPEEGLKFMVYLQKENIIDESGMPKERFSAEFPKEGPSILRIQQVVRGDSAAYFCASSRGLDREGYNEQFFGPGTRLTVL.

The J gene is TRBJ2-1, the V gene TRBV15, with D unresolved. This CDR3 region has 14 residues. The germline CDR1 and CDR2 sequences are LNHNV and YYDKDF (reference sequence). Deletions cut 1 base from V and 2 bases from J, with 6 bases between. In DNA form, the CDR3 reads TGTGCCACCAGCAGAGCCCTTGCCTACAATGAGCAGTTCTTC. Amino acids: CATSRALAYNEQFF.

The chain employs TRBV21-1 and TRBJ2-1; the D call in the table, TRBD2, was not verified against the DNA. TRBV21-1 is described as a pseudogene. This CDR3 is built from 19 residues. The CDR3 protein is CASSNAFGDSTRSYNEQFF. CDR3 nucleotide sequence: TGTGCCAGCAGCAACGCCTTTGGGGACTCCACTCGATCCTACAATGAGCAGTTCTTC.

The chain combines TRBV6-5 with TRBJ2-7; tentatively, D is TRBD1 or TRBD2 (5 bases each). In germline, CDR1 is MNHEY, CDR2 SVGAGI. CDR3 size: 13 residues. With 6 bases removed from V and 4 bases from J, the gap between germline ends came to 13 bases. The CDR3 here is CASSPGGWYEQYF. CDR3 nucleotides: TGTGCCAGCAGCCCTGGGGGTTGGTACGAGCAGTACTTC.

The CDR3 here is CASSLRHSSYNEQFF. The CDR3 DNA sequence: TGTGCCAGCAGCCTTAGGCATAGCTCCTACAATGAGCAGTTCTTC. The chain employs TRBV11-2 and TRBJ2-1; no reliable D call. V shed 5 bases and J shed 0 bases, with 11 bases lying between them. The CDR3 sequence is 15 residues long. Looked up from germline, CDR1 is SGHAT and CDR2 is FQNNGV.

The J gene is TRBJ2-5, the V gene TRBV27, with TRBD2 matching over 10 bases. TRBJ2-7 explains the end of the DNA better; the J call may be wrong. Germline CDR1 MNHEY, CDR2 SMNVEV (reference sequence). This CDR3 spans 16 amino acids. For the CDR3, the DNA is TGTGCCAGCAGTTTATCTAGCGGGAGGCCCTCCTACGAGCAGTACTTC. It translates to CASSLSSGRPSYEQYF.

The genes are TRBV29-1 and TRBJ2-3; 11 bases line up with TRBD2. This CDR3 comprises 14 residues. Per the germline V gene, CDR1 is SQVTM and CDR2 is ANQGSEA. Trimming removed 4 bases from V and 3 bases from J; junction bases left unmatched: 3. For the CDR3, the DNA is TGCAGCGTTGTTAGCGGGAGGGCGACAGATACGCAGTATTTT. This translates into CSVVSGRATDTQYF.

The chain employs TRBV29-1 and TRBJ2-1; 7 positions agree with TRBD2. The germline V gene encodes CDR1 SQVTM and CDR2 ANQGSEA. The CDR3 extends over 16 amino acids. The junction had 16 bases not matched to a gene; V was cut back by 7 bases and J by 4 bases. The CDR3 sequence: CSAQLWSSGSYNEQFF. CDR3 bases: TGCAGCGCCCAACTCTGGTCTAGCGGATCATACAATGAGCAGTTCTTC.

The chain is built from TRBV19 and TRBJ2-1, with D uncertain. Germline CDR1 and CDR2: LNHDA and SQIVND (reference sequence). There are 12 residues in the CDR3. Trimming cost V 3 bases and J 9 bases, with 9 bases left between them. DNA of the CDR3: TGTGCCAGTAGTATCGCTTGGAGTGAGCAGTTCTTC. Translated: CASSIAWSEQFF.

This clone was observed a single time. V gene TRBV19 combines with J gene TRBJ1-5; D is ambiguous. Trimming removed 5 bases at V and 0 bases at J, with 14 bases between. The CDR3 totals 16 residues. Germline V gene sequence: CDR1 LNHDA, CDR2 SQIVND (reference sequence). The CDR3 sequence: CASSVSEYLSNQPQHF. The CDR3 nucleotides are TGTGCCAGTAGTGTCTCGGAGTACCTTAGCAATCAGCCCCAGCATTTT.